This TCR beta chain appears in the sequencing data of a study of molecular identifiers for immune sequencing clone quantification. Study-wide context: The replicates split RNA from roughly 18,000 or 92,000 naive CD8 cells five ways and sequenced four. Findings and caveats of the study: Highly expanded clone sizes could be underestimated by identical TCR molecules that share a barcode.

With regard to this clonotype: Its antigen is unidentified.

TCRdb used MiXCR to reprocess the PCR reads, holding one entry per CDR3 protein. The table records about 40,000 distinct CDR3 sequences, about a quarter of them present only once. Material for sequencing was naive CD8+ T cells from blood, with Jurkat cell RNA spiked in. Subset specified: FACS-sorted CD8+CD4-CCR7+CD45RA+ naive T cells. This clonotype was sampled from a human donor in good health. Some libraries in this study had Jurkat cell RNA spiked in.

CDR3: CASSVGSGLAGVLYNEQFF. DNA for the CDR3: TGTGCCAGCAGCGTAGGGTCAGGTCTAGCGGGAGTCTTGTACAATGAGCAGTTCTTC. This chain connects TRBV9 to TRBJ2-1, with TRBD2 matching 10 bases. V dropped 0 bases and J dropped 4; count of bases not matched to a gene: 13. The germline V gene has CDR1 SGDLS and CDR2 YYNGEE. CDR3 length equals 19 residues.